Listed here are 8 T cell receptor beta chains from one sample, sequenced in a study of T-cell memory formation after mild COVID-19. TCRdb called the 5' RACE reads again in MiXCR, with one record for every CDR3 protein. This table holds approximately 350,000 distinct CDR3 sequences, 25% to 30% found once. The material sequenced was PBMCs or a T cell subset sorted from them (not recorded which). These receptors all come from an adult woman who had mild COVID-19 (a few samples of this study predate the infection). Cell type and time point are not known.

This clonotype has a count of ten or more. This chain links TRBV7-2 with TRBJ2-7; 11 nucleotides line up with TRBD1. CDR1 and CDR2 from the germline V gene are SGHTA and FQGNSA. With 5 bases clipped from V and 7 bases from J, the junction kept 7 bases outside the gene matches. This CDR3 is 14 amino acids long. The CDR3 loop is CASSPGQGAREQYF. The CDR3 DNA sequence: TGTGCCAGCAGCCCCGGACAGGGGGCTAGGGAGCAGTACTTC.

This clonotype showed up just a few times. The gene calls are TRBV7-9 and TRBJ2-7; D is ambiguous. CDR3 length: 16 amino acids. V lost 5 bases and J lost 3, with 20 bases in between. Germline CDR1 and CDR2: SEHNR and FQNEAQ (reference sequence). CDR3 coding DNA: TGTGCCAGCAGCCCCCCCGAGGCCCCGGTTGGCTACGAGCAGTACTTC. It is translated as CASSPPEAPVGYEQYF.

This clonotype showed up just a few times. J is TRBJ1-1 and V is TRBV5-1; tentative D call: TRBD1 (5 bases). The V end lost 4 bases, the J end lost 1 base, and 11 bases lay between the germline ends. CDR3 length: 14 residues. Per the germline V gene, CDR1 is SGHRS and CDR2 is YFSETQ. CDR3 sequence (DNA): TGCGCCAGCAGCAGTCCGGGGGGGAACACTGAAGCTTTCTTT. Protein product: CASSSPGGNTEAFF.

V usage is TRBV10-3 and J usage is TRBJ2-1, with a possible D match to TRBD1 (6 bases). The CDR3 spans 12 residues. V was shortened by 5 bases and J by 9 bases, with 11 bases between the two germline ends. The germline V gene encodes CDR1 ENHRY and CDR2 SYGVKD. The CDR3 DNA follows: TGTGCCATCAGTAGTACAGGGACTGAGCAGTTCTTC. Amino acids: CAISSTGTEQFF.

The CDR3 loop is CATSDVGRYNEQFF. The CDR3 DNA follows: TGTGCCACCAGTGATGTAGGACGTTACAATGAGCAGTTCTTC. The rearrangement joins TRBV24-1 to TRBJ2-1; D remains unclear. The CDR3 is 14 residues long. Germline V CDR1 and CDR2: KGHDR, SFDVKD. Trimming stripped 3 bases from V and 4 bases from J, with 9 bases between.

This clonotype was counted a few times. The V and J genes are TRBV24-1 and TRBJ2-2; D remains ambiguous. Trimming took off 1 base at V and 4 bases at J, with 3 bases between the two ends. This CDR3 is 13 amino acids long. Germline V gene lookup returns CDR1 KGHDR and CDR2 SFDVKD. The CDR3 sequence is CATSDFRTGELFF. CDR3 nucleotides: TGTGCCACCAGTGATTTCCGCACCGGGGAGCTGTTTTTT.

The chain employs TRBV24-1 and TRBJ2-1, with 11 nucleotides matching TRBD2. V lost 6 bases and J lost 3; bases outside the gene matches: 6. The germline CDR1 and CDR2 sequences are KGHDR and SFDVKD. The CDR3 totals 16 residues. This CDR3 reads CATSFPGTSGYNEQFF. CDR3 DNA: TGTGCCACCAGTTTCCCCGGGACTAGCGGCTACAATGAGCAGTTCTTC.

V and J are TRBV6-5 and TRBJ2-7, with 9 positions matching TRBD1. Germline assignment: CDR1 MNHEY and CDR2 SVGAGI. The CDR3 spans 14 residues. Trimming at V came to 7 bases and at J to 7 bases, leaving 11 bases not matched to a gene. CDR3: CASTSGQGAGEQYF. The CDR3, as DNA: TGTGCCAGCACCTCGGGACAGGGAGCGGGGGAGCAGTACTTC.